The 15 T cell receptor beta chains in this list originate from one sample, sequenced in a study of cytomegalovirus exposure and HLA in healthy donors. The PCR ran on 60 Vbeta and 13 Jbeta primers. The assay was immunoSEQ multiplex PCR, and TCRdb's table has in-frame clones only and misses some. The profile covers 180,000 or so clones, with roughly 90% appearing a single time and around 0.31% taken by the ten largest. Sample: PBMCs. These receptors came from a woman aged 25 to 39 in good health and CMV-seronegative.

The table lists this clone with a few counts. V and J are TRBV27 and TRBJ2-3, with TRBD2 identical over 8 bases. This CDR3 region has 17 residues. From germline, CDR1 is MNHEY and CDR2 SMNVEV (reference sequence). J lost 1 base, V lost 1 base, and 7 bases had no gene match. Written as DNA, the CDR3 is TGTGCCAGCAGTTTATTAATGGCGACTAGCGGCACAGATACGCAGTATTTT. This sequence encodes CASSLLMATSGTDTQYF.

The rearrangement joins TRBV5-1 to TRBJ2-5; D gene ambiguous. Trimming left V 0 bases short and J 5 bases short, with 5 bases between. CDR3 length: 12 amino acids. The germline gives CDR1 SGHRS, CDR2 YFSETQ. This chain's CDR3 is CASSLVDETQYF. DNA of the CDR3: TGCGCCAGCAGCTTGGTAGATGAGACCCAGTACTTC.

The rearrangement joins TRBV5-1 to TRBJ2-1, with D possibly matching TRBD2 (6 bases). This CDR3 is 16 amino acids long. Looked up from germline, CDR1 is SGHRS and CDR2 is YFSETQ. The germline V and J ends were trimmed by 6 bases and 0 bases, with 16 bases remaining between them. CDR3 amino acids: CASTPLSGDSYNEQFF. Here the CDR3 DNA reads TGCGCCAGCACCCCCTTGTCGGGAGACTCCTACAATGAGCAGTTCTTC.

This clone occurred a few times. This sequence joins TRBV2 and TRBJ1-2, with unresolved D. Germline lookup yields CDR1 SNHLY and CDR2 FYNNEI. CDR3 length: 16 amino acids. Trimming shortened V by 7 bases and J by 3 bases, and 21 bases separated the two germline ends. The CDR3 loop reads CASTNGAVDFYYGYTF. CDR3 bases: TGTGCCAGCACCAATGGAGCGGTGGATTTCTACTATGGCTACACCTTC.

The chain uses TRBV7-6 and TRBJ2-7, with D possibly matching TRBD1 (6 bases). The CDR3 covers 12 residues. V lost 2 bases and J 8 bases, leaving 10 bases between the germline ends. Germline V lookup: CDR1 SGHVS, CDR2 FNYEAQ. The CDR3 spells CASSLPGAKQYF. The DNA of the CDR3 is TGTGCCAGCAGCTTACCAGGGGCTAAGCAGTACTTC.

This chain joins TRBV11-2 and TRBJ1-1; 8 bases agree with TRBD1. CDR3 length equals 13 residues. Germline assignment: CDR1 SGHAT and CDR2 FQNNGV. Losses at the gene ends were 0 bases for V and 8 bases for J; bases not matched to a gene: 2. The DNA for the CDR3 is TGTGCCAGCAGCTTAGACAACAGGGGGGAAGCTTTCTTT. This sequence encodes CASSLDNRGEAFF.

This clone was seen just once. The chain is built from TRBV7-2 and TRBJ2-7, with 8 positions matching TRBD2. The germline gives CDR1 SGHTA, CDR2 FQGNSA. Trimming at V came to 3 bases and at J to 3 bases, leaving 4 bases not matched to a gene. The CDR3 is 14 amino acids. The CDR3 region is CASSFLRGGYEQYF. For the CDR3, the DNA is TGTGCCAGCAGCTTCCTCCGGGGGGGCTACGAGCAGTACTTC.

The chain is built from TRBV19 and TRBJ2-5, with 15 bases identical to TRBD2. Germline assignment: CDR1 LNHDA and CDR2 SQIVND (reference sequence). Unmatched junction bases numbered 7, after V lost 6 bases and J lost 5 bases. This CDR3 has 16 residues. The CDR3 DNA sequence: TGTGCCAGTAGCGGGACTAGCGGGAGGTTTGGCGAGACCCAGTACTTC. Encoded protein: CASSGTSGRFGETQYF.

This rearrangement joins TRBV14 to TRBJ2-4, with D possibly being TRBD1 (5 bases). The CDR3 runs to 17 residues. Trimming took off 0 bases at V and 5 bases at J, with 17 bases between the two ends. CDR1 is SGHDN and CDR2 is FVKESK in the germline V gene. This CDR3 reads CASSQDYFQGWENIQYF. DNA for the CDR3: TGTGCCAGCAGCCAAGACTATTTTCAGGGATGGGAAAACATTCAGTACTTC.

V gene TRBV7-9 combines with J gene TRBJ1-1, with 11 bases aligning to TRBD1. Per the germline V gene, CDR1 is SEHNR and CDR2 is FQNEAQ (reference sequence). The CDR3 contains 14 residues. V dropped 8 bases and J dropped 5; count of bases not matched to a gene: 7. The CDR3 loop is CASSGQGARTEAFF. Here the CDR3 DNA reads TGTGCCAGCTCAGGACAGGGGGCGCGAACTGAAGCTTTCTTT.

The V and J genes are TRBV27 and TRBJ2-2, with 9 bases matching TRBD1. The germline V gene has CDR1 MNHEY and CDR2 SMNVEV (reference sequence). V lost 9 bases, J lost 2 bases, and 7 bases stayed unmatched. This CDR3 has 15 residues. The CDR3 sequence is CASQGTGRNTGELFF. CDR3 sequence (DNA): TGTGCCAGTCAGGGGACAGGGCGAAACACCGGGGAGCTGTTTTTT.

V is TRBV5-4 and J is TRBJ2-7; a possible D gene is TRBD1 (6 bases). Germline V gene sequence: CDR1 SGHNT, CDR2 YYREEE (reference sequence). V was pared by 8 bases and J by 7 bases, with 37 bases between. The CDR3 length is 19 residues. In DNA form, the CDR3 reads TGTGCCAGACCTGGCCGGGTGACACCCCACACAGGGTATTCGAGTGAGCAGTACTTC. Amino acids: CARPGRVTPHTGYSSEQYF.

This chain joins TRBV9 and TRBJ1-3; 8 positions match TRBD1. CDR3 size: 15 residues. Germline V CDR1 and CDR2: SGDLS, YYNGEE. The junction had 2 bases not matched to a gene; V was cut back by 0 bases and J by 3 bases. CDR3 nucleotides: TGTGCCAGCAGCGTAGGGGACAGGAGTGGAAACACCATATATTTT. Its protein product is CASSVGDRSGNTIYF.

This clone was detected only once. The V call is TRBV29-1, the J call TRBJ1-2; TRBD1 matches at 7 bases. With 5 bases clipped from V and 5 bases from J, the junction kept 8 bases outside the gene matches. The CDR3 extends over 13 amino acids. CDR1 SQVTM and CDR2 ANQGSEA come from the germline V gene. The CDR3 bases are TGCAGCGTTTCCCCGAGACAGGGATATGGCTACACCTTC. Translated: CSVSPRQGYGYTF.

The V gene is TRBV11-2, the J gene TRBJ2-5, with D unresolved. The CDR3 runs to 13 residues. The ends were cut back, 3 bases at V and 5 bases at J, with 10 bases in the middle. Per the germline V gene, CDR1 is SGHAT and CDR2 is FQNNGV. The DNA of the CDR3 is TGTGCCAGCAGCTTTAGTGTCCCGGAGACCCAGTACTTC. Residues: CASSFSVPETQYF.